One and the same sample provided the 30 T cell receptor beta chains below, sequenced in a study of early T cells in non-severe SARS-CoV-2 infection. TCRdb independently ran MiXCR on the 5' RACE reads; one entry per CDR3 protein. The sample holds roughly 36,000 distinct CDR3 sequences, less than 6% seen once. Specimen: whole blood. The receptors here all came from an adult who was a healthcare worker with PCR-confirmed SARS-CoV-2 infection or an uninfected control (not recorded which).

This clonotype appeared many times. CDR3 in amino acids: CASSLEAGGETGELFF. The CDR3 nucleotides read TGTGCCAGCAGCTTAGAGGCAGGGGGAGAGACCGGGGAGCTGTTTTTT. The chain uses TRBV7-6 and TRBJ2-2, with 7 nucleotides matching TRBD1. CDR1 SGHVS and CDR2 FNYEAQ come from the germline V gene. This CDR3 contains 16 residues. Trimming at V came to 1 base and at J to 5 bases, leaving 7 bases not matched to a gene.

This clonotype has only a few counts. The CDR3: CASSLRGLYTDTQYF. The CDR3 region has the DNA TGCGCCAGCAGCTTGAGGGGGTTGTACACAGATACGCAGTATTTT. The gene calls are TRBV5-1 and TRBJ2-3; possible D gene TRBD1, 6 bases. V gave up 1 base and J gave up 2 bases, with 11 bases separating them. The CDR3 length is 15 residues. The germline CDR1 and CDR2 sequences are SGHRS and YFSETQ.

Many counts were recorded for this clonotype. The gene calls are TRBV6-5 and TRBJ1-1; no clear D. Trimming stripped 8 bases from V and 3 bases from J, with 7 bases between. This CDR3 region has 11 residues. Germline-derived CDR1 and CDR2 are MNHEY and SVGAGI. The CDR3, as DNA: TGTGCCAGCGGTGGGCACACTGAAGCTTTCTTT. Translated, it gives CASGGHTEAFF.

There are many counts of this clonotype. The chain uses TRBV20-1 and TRBJ2-7; D assignment may be TRBD1 or TRBD2 (5 bases each). Germline V gene lookup returns CDR1 DFQATT and CDR2 SNEGSKA (reference sequence). The CDR3 contains 14 residues. V was trimmed by 6 bases and J by 7 bases, leaving 22 bases between them. The chain's CDR3 is CSAAHSRDVGEQYF. CDR3 DNA: TGCAGTGCAGCCCACTCCCGGGACGTCGGAGAGCAGTACTTC.

This clonotype was counted at least ten times. This rearrangement joins TRBV6-5 to TRBJ2-3; D is unresolved. V lost 2 bases and J 2 bases, leaving 11 bases between the germline ends. The length of the CDR3 is 15 residues. Per the germline V gene, CDR1 is MNHEY and CDR2 is SVGAGI. DNA of the CDR3: TGTGCCAGCAGTTACGGGTATACTTCCACAGATACGCAGTATTTT. Amino acids: CASSYGYTSTDTQYF.

This clonotype was detected only a few times. The chain uses TRBV5-6 and TRBJ2-7; the match to TRBD2 covers 11 bases. The CDR3 sequence is 18 residues long. Germline CDR1 reads SGHDT; CDR2 reads YYEEEE. V shed 1 base, J shed 5 bases, and the junction held 14 bases outside the gene matches. CDR3 DNA: TGTGCCAGCAGCTTGTGGGTCGGGGGACTAGCGGATCGCCACGAGCAGTACTTC. Amino acid sequence: CASSLWVGGLADRHEQYF.

This clonotype was seen many times. This sequence joins TRBV5-1 and TRBJ1-1; 7 bases are shared with TRBD1. This CDR3 spans 14 amino acids. V gave up 0 bases and J gave up 7 bases; unmatched junction bases: 6. CDR1 and CDR2 (germline): SGHRS, YFSETQ. The CDR3 DNA sequence: TGCGCCAGCAGCTTGGATCGCCAGGGGGGTGAAGCTTTCTTT. Translating it yields CASSLDRQGGEAFF.

This clonotype has ten or more counts. The rearrangement uses TRBV7-9 and TRBJ1-5; D is ambiguous. Germline-derived CDR1 and CDR2 are SEHNR and FQNEAQ (reference sequence). This CDR3 region has 14 residues. Between the trimmed V and J ends, which lost 1 base and 9 bases, there was a span of 13 bases. The CDR3 nucleotides are TGTGCCAGCAGCTTAGGGGGAAGCGATCGGCCCCAGCATTTT. Residues: CASSLGGSDRPQHF.

This clonotype was seen ten or more times. The chain joins TRBV5-5 to TRBJ1-1; 9 bases are a match to TRBD1. Germline V CDR1 and CDR2: SGHKS, YYEKEE (reference sequence). The V gene end was trimmed by 0 bases and the J gene end by 7 bases; junction bases not matched to a gene: 4. The CDR3 length is 14 residues. This CDR3 reads CASSLGGQGFEAFF. For the CDR3, the DNA is TGTGCCAGCAGCTTGGGGGGACAGGGATTTGAAGCTTTCTTT.

This clonotype has at least ten counts. The chain couples TRBV6-1 to TRBJ2-2; D is uncertain. The CDR3 has 13 residues. Per the germline V gene, CDR1 is MNHNS and CDR2 is SASEGT. V dropped 1 base and J dropped 6 bases, with 6 bases sitting between them. CDR3 in DNA: TGTGCCAGCAGTGAAGGAGAGTCCGGGGAGCTGTTTTTT. Encoded protein: CASSEGESGELFF.

This chain links TRBV19 with TRBJ2-3; 7 bases agree with TRBD2. Trimming cost V 7 bases and J 3 bases; bases outside gene matches: 7. Germline assignment: CDR1 LNHDA and CDR2 SQIVND (reference sequence). This CDR3 comprises 14 residues. The CDR3 nucleotides are TGTGCCAGTACCGAGGCGGGGGTTACAGATACGCAGTATTTT. Translated, it gives CASTEAGVTDTQYF.

As to this clonotype: One junction end disagrees with the germline gene, perhaps due to a read error. This chain uses TRBV20-1 with TRBJ1-6, with D perhaps matching TRBD1 (6 bases). CDR1 and CDR2 (germline): DFQATT, SNEGSKA (reference sequence). This CDR3 region has 14 residues. CDR3 sequence: CCALRGHHNSPLHF. In DNA, the CDR3 is TGCTGTGCTTTGCGGGGACATCATAATTCACCCCTCCACTTT.

The sample holds many counts of this clonotype. As DNA, the CDR3 is TGTGCCAGCAGCTTGGTGCCAGGGAACTACGAGCAGTACTTC. It encodes CASSLVPGNYEQYF. V and J are TRBV7-6 and TRBJ2-7; a weak D match, TRBD1 (5 bases). V was trimmed by 3 bases and J by 3 bases, leaving 12 bases between them. The CDR3 totals 14 residues. Germline V gene data show CDR1 as SGHVS and CDR2 as FNYEAQ.

This clonotype showed up many times. The chain uses TRBV15 and TRBJ2-7; D is unresolved. This CDR3 has 14 amino acids. V was pared by 0 bases and J by 2 bases, with 8 bases between. The V gene's germline CDR1 is LNHNV and CDR2 YYDKDF (reference sequence). The DNA for the CDR3 is TGTGCCACCAGCAGAGATACCAGCCCCTACGAGCAGTACTTC. Its translation: CATSRDTSPYEQYF.

This clonotype has just a few counts. The V gene is TRBV20-1, the J gene TRBJ1-4, with D perhaps TRBD1 (6 bases). There are 13 residues in the CDR3. From germline, CDR1 is DFQATT and CDR2 SNEGSKA (reference sequence). The V gene lost 5 bases and the J gene lost 8 bases, with 15 bases spanning the gap. CDR3 sequence: CSALTGKGEKLFF. The CDR3 nucleotides read TGCAGTGCTTTAACAGGGAAGGGGGAAAAACTGTTTTTT.

This clonotype was counted ten times or more. This sequence joins TRBV10-3 and TRBJ2-5; D tentatively fits TRBD1 or TRBD2 (5 bases each). CDR1 is ENHRY and CDR2 is SYGVKD in the germline V gene. This CDR3 spans 15 amino acids. V lost 5 bases to trimming and J lost 1 base, with 14 bases between them. CDR3 DNA sequence: TGTGCCATCAGTCCCGGGACGGCCCTCCAAGAGACCCAGTACTTC. Translated, it gives CAISPGTALQETQYF.

Ten or more counts support this clonotype. In DNA form, the CDR3 reads TGTGCCAGCAGCCTCAGGGCGGGGATGAACACCGGGGAGCTGTTTTTT. Protein: CASSLRAGMNTGELFF. The chain joins TRBV9 to TRBJ2-2; perhaps TRBD2 as D (6 bases). Trimming stripped 4 bases from V and 1 base from J, with 14 bases between. The V gene's germline CDR1 is SGDLS and CDR2 YYNGEE. The CDR3 loop spans 16 amino acids.

This clonotype has more than one count but fewer than ten. This chain joins TRBV11-2 and TRBJ1-1; a weak D match, TRBD1 (5 bases). CDR1 and CDR2 from the germline V gene are SGHAT and FQNNGV. This CDR3 is built from 15 residues. Trimming took off 0 bases at V and 3 bases at J, with 11 bases between the two ends. This CDR3 reads CASSLDPGPHTEAFF. The CDR3 DNA reads as TGTGCCAGCAGCTTAGATCCGGGACCTCACACTGAAGCTTTCTTT.

Note on this clonotype: It may be a read error: a sequence one base away is much more abundant. This chain connects TRBV3-1 to TRBJ1-1; no definite D call. This CDR3 is 15 amino acids long. The germline V gene encodes CDR1 LGHDT and CDR2 YNNKEL (reference sequence). The CDR3 DNA is TGTGCCGGCAGCCAAGACCTCGAGCTCGACACTGAAGCTTTCTTT. Translated, it gives CAGSQDLELDTEAFF.

This clonotype has at least ten counts. The rearrangement joins TRBV5-1 to TRBJ1-4, with D maybe TRBD1 (5 bases). This CDR3 is 14 amino acids long. V was cut by 4 bases and J by 3 bases, with 10 bases left in between. Germline-derived CDR1 and CDR2 are SGHRS and YFSETQ. CDR3: CASSVGLPNEKLFF. In nucleotides, the CDR3 is TGCGCCAGCAGCGTGGGACTACCTAATGAAAAACTGTTTTTT.

This clonotype was counted only a few times. CDR3 nucleotide sequence: TGCAGTGCTAGAGATATATGGGGCAGCTCCTACAATGAGCAGTTCTTC. Translation: CSARDIWGSSYNEQFF. The chain carries TRBV20-1 and TRBJ2-1; TRBD1 might be the D (5 bases). Trimming removed 0 bases at V and 0 bases at J, with 12 bases between. The germline gives CDR1 DFQATT, CDR2 SNEGSKA (reference sequence). This CDR3 comprises 16 residues.

This clonotype was recorded many times. DNA for the CDR3: TGCAGTGCTGAAGAAAACTCCCCGTTCACCTCCTACGAGCAGTACTTC. It yields the protein CSAEENSPFTSYEQYF. The rearrangement links TRBV20-1 to TRBJ2-7; D remains ambiguous. The CDR3 loop spans 16 amino acids. V was pared by 5 bases and J by 0 bases, with 20 bases between. Germline V gene lookup returns CDR1 DFQATT and CDR2 SNEGSKA (reference sequence).

There are many counts of this clonotype. The V and J genes are TRBV10-3 and TRBJ1-2; 9 positions match TRBD1. Trimming cost V 1 base and J 2 bases; bases outside gene matches: 5. This CDR3 spans 16 amino acids. The germline V gene encodes CDR1 ENHRY and CDR2 SYGVKD. DNA for the CDR3: TGTGCCATCAGTGAGTTAATGGGACAGGGAAACTATGGCTACACCTTC. This encodes CAISELMGQGNYGYTF.

The rearrangement joins TRBV7-9 to TRBJ2-2, with D possibly matching TRBD1 (6 bases). The CDR3 totals 15 residues. Per the germline V gene, CDR1 is SEHNR and CDR2 is FQNEAQ (reference sequence). V was clipped by 5 bases and J by 0 bases, with 10 bases between them. For the CDR3, the DNA is TGTGCCAGCAGCCGACGGACAGCGAACACCGGGGAGCTGTTTTTT. This sequence encodes CASSRRTANTGELFF.

This clonotype has at least ten counts. The chain combines TRBV9 with TRBJ1-5, with D uncertain. V shed 1 base and J shed 0 bases, with 8 bases lying between them. The CDR3 runs 15 residues. Germline CDR1 and CDR2: SGDLS and YYNGEE. The CDR3 here is CASSVPPYSNQPQHF. In DNA, the CDR3 is TGTGCCAGCAGCGTACCGCCCTATAGCAATCAGCCCCAGCATTTT.

There are a few counts of this clonotype. The rearrangement joins TRBV28 to TRBJ2-3, with TRBD1 identical over 10 bases. Germline V gives CDR1 MDHEN, CDR2 SYDVKM. Unmatched junction bases numbered 3, after V lost 4 bases and J lost 5 bases. The CDR3 contains 14 residues. CDR3 coding DNA: TGTGCCAGCAGTTGGGACAGGGGCATAGATACGCAGTATTTT. Its translation is CASSWDRGIDTQYF.

This clonotype qualifies as medium-sized. V and J are TRBV20-1 and TRBJ2-7; D is uncertain. CDR3 length equals 14 residues. The V end lost 0 bases, the J end lost 4 bases, and 13 bases lay between the germline ends. CDR1 and CDR2 (germline): DFQATT, SNEGSKA (reference sequence). This chain's CDR3 is CSARDLEAAYEQYF. In DNA form, the CDR3 reads TGCAGTGCTAGAGATCTTGAGGCAGCGTACGAGCAGTACTTC.

CDR3 sequence (DNA): TGCGCCAGCTCAAGAGGGTCGAGCGAGCAGTACTTC. Translated, it gives CASSRGSSEQYF. The chain employs TRBV10-1 and TRBJ2-7; maybe TRBD2 (5 bases). The CDR3 has 12 amino acids. V lost 8 bases to trimming and J lost 6 bases, with 14 bases between them. Germline values: CDR1 WNHNN, CDR2 SYGVQD (reference sequence).

This clonotype was recorded at least ten times. The V gene is TRBV6-6, the J gene TRBJ1-2; no firm D call. V was trimmed by 4 bases and J by 1 base, leaving 7 bases between them. Germline-derived CDR1 and CDR2 are MNHNY and SVGAGI (reference sequence). The CDR3 consists of 13 residues. DNA for the CDR3: TGTGCCAGCAGTTCAACGGATAACTATGGCTACACCTTC. The encoded protein is CASSSTDNYGYTF.

This clonotype has a count of ten or more. The V call is TRBV4-2, the J call TRBJ1-1, with 7 bases aligning to TRBD1. CDR1 and CDR2 (germline): LGHNA, YNFKEQ. Trimming took 5 bases from V and 0 from J; bases not matched to a gene: 6. This CDR3 has 15 residues. CDR3 sequence (DNA): TGTGCCAGCAGCACCCGACAGGGACTGAACACTGAAGCTTTCTTT. Its translation is CASSTRQGLNTEAFF.